This entry features one T cell receptor beta chain sequence. Its cognate antigen is unknown. This record belongs to a study of beta chain features in type 1 diabetes. About the research overall: Patients were similar to healthy donors in age and gender (as well as in cell yields). Study outcomes and limitations: For Type 1 diabetes patients, all four CD4+ subsets carried TCRB CDR3s that were moderately but significantly shorter.

The study reverse transcribed the entire isolated RNA, so it sequenced expressed TCRB transcripts. This table comes from immunoSEQ multiplex PCR, and its TCRdb copy is limited to in-frame clones, with some not included. The sample records 240,000 or so clones, 11% to 15% being singletons. This CDR3 has 16 amino acids. The V and J ends lost 8 bases and 2 bases respectively, with 21 bases between them. Germline V CDR1 and CDR2: ENHRY, SYGVKD. The chain couples TRBV10-3 to TRBJ2-5; D could derive from TRBD1 or TRBD2 (5 bases each). The receptor was isolated from a young man with type 1 diabetes. Input material: naive CD4+ T cells from blood. For the CDR3, the DNA is TGTGCCATCCGTGGGACCGAGGGAACACAACAAGAGACCCAGTACTTC. Its protein is CAIRGTEGTQQETQYF.